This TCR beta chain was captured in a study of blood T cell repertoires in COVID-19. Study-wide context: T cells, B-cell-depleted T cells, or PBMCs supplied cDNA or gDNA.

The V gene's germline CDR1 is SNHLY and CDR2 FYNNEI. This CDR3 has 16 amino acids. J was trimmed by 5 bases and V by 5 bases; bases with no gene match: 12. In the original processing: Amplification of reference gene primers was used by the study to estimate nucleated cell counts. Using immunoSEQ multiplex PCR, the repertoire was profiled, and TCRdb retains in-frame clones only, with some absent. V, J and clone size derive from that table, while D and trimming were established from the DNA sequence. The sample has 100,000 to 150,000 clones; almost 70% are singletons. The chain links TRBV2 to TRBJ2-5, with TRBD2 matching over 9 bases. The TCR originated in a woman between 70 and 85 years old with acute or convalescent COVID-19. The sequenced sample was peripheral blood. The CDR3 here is CASSRDTSGWFETQYF. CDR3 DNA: TGTGCCAGCAGTCGAGATACTAGCGGGTGGTTCGAGACCCAGTACTTC.